This T cell receptor beta chain was found in a study of T cells after somatic rescue of genetic block. V lost 0 bases and J lost 3, with 2 bases in between. This CDR3 contains 12 residues. Germline V lookup: CDR1 SEHNR, CDR2 FQNEAQ (reference sequence). The repertoire was sequenced with immunoSEQ multiplex PCR; TCRdb's copy has only in-frame clones and lacks some. This sample has 110,000 or so clones, with under 95% found just once. This TCR derives from a woman between 18 and 30 years old. Material: peripheral blood mononuclear cells (PBMCs). This chain connects TRBV7-9 to TRBJ1-1; D ambiguous. The CDR3 reads CASSLAYTEAFF. CDR3 DNA sequence: TGTGCCAGCAGCTTAGCCTACACTGAAGCTTTCTTT.